This record concerns one T cell receptor (beta chain) sequence. The entry originates in a study of PD-1 blockade in mismatch repair-deficient tumors. About the study: Enrolled about 2012-2016, patients had progressing, pretreated mismatch repair-deficient cancers of around twelve types.

Some clones are missing from TCRdb's copy, which holds only in-frame ones; the method was immunoSEQ multiplex PCR. The sample contains approximately 130,000 clones, 86% of which appear only once. The material sequenced was peripheral blood, taken 44 weeks after starting pembrolizumab. The sequence derives from an adult with mismatch repair-deficient cancer.

The DNA of the CDR3 is TGTGCCAGCAGCGTACTTCCGGGCTACGAGCAGTACTTC. Amino acids: CASSVLPGYEQYF. The V call is TRBV9, the J call TRBJ2-7; the D is unclear. V was pared by 1 base and J by 3 bases, with 8 bases between. CDR3 length equals 13 residues. CDR1 is SGDLS, CDR2 YYNGEE, per germline.